These 25 T cell receptor beta chains were sequenced from one sample in a study of cytomegalovirus exposure and HLA in healthy donors. Both 60 Vbeta primers and 13 Jbeta primers went into the PCR. TCRdb keeps only in-frame clones here, not all; method: immunoSEQ multiplex PCR. The sample has under 200,000 clones, roughly 70% seen once. Sequencing used PBMCs. The receptors derive from a woman between 50 and 59 years old in good health and CMV-seropositive.

The rearrangement joins TRBV7-9 to TRBJ1-5; a weak D match, TRBD1 (6 bases). The CDR3 runs 16 residues. CDR1 and CDR2 (germline): SEHNR, FQNEAQ (reference sequence). Trimming removed 1 base from V and 2 bases from J, with 12 bases in between. CDR3 bases: TGTGCCAGCAGCTTAGGTACAGGGAAAGGCAATCAGCCCCAGCATTTT. This codes for CASSLGTGKGNQPQHF.

This chain links TRBV2 with TRBJ2-5; the match to TRBD2 covers 7 bases. The ends lost 11 bases at V and 2 bases at J; junction bases unmatched: 8. Germline V gene data show CDR1 as SNHLY and CDR2 as FYNNEI. This CDR3 has 13 amino acids. CDR3 coding DNA: TGTGCCGGCGGCAGCGGGGAACAAGAGACCCAGTACTTC. Translation gives CAGGSGEQETQYF.

J is TRBJ2-4 and V is TRBV29-1; the match to TRBD1 covers 7 bases. The germline CDR1 and CDR2 sequences are SQVTM and ANQGSEA. V shed 6 bases, J shed 3 bases, and the junction held 8 bases outside the gene matches. The CDR3 has 14 amino acids. The CDR3 bases are TGCAGCGTCGAGCAGGGGGACGGCAAAAACATTCAGTACTTC. Translation: CSVEQGDGKNIQYF.

The rearrangement joins TRBV7-6 to TRBJ2-2; 9 bases map to TRBD1. V trimming: 4 bases; J trimming: 4 bases; junction bases outside the gene matches: 7. There are 16 residues in the CDR3. CDR1 and CDR2 from the germline V gene are SGHVS and FNYEAQ. CDR3: CASSSRGQGATGELFF. In DNA, the CDR3 is TGTGCCAGCAGCTCAAGGGGACAGGGAGCCACCGGGGAGCTGTTTTTT.

The chain uses TRBV12-5 and TRBJ2-3, with D possibly being TRBD2 (7 bases). The CDR3 loop spans 20 amino acids. Trimming removed 7 bases at V and 3 bases at J, with 32 bases between. Germline V gives CDR1 LGHNT, CDR2 FRNRAP. DNA for the CDR3: TGTGCTAGTGTTTTTTCGCGGAGGGGGGGGCTCACTATGCAAACAGATACGCAGTATTTT. Translated: CASVFSRRGGLTMQTDTQYF.

V usage is TRBV15 and J usage is TRBJ1-1; 8 nucleotides line up with TRBD1. Germline-derived CDR1 and CDR2 are LNHNV and YYDKDF (reference sequence). V lost 2 bases, J lost 4 bases, and 6 bases stayed unmatched. The CDR3 has 15 residues. CDR3 in amino acids: CATSRIRTGITEAFF. Here the CDR3 DNA reads TGTGCCACCAGCAGAATTCGGACAGGGATCACTGAAGCTTTCTTT.

V usage is TRBV2 and J usage is TRBJ2-7; D call uncertain. Trimming removed 6 bases at V and 2 bases at J, with 8 bases between. The length of the CDR3 is 12 residues. The germline CDR1 and CDR2 sequences are SNHLY and FYNNEI. DNA of the CDR3: TGTGCCAGCAGGGAACAAACCTACGAGCAGTACTTC. Its translation is CASREQTYEQYF. Full variable domain (remainder filled in from reference TRBV2 and TRBJ2-7): EPEVTQTPSHQVTQMGQEVILRCVPISNHLYFYWYRQILGQKVEFLVSFYNNEISEKSEIFDDQFSVERPDGSNFTLKIRSTKLEDSAMYFCASREQTYEQYFGPGTRLTVT.

The chain carries TRBV5-8 and TRBJ1-1; D perhaps matches TRBD1 (6 bases). Trimming took off 6 bases at V and 0 bases at J, with 9 bases between the two ends. Germline V lookup: CDR1 SGHTS, CDR2 YDEGEE. CDR3 size: 13 residues. The chain's CDR3 is CASKWDMNTEAFF. CDR3 coding DNA: TGTGCCAGCAAGTGGGACATGAACACTGAAGCTTTCTTT. The full variable domain, rest sourced from reference TRBV5-8 and TRBJ1-1, is EAGVTQSPTHLIKTRGQQATLRCSPISGHTSVYWYQQALGLGLQFLLWYDEGEERNRGNFPPRFSGRQFPNYSSELNVNALELEDSALYLCASKWDMNTEAFFGQGTRLTVV.

The chain couples TRBV5-1 to TRBJ2-1; 8 nucleotides line up with TRBD1. This CDR3 has 19 amino acids. With V trimmed by 0 bases and J by 5 bases, 16 bases remained unmatched. The germline gives CDR1 SGHRS, CDR2 YFSETQ. The DNA for the CDR3 is TGCGCCAGCAGCTTGGACGGTCGAATCCCAGGGGGCTTAGACAATGAGCAGTTCTTC. This codes for CASSLDGRIPGGLDNEQFF.

The V gene is TRBV1, the J gene TRBJ1-2; TRBD1, the table's D call, was not compared with the DNA. TRBV1 is a pseudogene segment. The CDR3 runs 18 residues. The CDR3 DNA reads TGCACCAGCAGCCAAGACTGCTTGGTCTCAGGGATGTTGTGTGGCTACACCTTC. Protein product: CTSSQDCLVSGMLCGYTF.

The chain joins TRBV9 to TRBJ1-2; perhaps TRBD1 as D (5 bases). CDR3 length equals 15 residues. The germline V gene has CDR1 SGDLS and CDR2 YYNGEE. With 3 bases removed from V and 0 bases from J, the gap between germline ends came to 12 bases. The CDR3 region is CASSGLDRANYGYTF. The CDR3 bases are TGTGCCAGCAGCGGCCTAGACAGAGCTAACTATGGCTACACCTTC.

The chain has TRBV10-3 and TRBJ1-5, with 7 positions matching TRBD1. The V segment lost 4 bases and the J segment 4 bases; nucleotides outside the gene matches: 4. The V gene's germline CDR1 is ENHRY and CDR2 SYGVKD. The CDR3 is 14 amino acids. The chain's CDR3 is CAISGAGGNQPQHF. The CDR3 bases are TGTGCCATCAGTGGAGCAGGGGGGAATCAGCCCCAGCATTTT.

The CDR3 reads CSCRQDYSPLHF. As DNA, the CDR3 is TGTTCCTGCCGACAGGACTATTCACCCCTCCACTTT. The V gene is TRBV7-9, the J gene TRBJ1-6; weak D call: TRBD1 (6 bases). The CDR3 is made up of 12 amino acids. Germline V CDR1 and CDR2: SEHNR, FQNEAQ (reference sequence).

This rearrangement joins TRBV7-9 to TRBJ2-3; maybe TRBD2 (6 bases). Per germline, CDR1 SEHNR and CDR2 FQNEAQ (reference sequence). This CDR3 has 14 amino acids. The germline V and J ends were trimmed by 1 base and 3 bases, with 8 bases remaining between them. The CDR3 DNA reads TGTGCCAGCAGCTTAGTGCGGGGAACAGATACGCAGTATTTT. Translated: CASSLVRGTDTQYF.

This chain connects TRBV18 to TRBJ1-2; tentative D call: TRBD1 (6 bases). The CDR3 sequence is 15 residues long. The germline V gene encodes CDR1 KGHSH and CDR2 LQKENI. The V end was cut by 2 bases, the J end by 5 bases, with 15 bases between. CDR3 sequence (DNA): TGTGCCAGCTCACCATCAGGGGTGGGCGCGTATGGCTACACCTTC. Its protein is CASSPSGVGAYGYTF. The entire variable domain, with the rest obtained from reference TRBV18 and TRBJ1-2, is as follows: NAGVMQNPRHLVRRRGQEARLRCSPMKGHSHVYWYRQLPEEGLKFMVYLQKENIIDESGMPKERFSAEFPKEGPSILRIQQVVRGDSAAYFCASSPSGVGAYGYTFGSGTRLTVV.

V usage is TRBV5-8 and J usage is TRBJ1-5; D is unclear. Germline CDR1 SGHTS, CDR2 YDEGEE. Trimming left V 1 base short and J 3 bases short, with 17 bases between. The CDR3 totals 17 residues. The CDR3 nucleotides are TGTGCCAGCAGCTTGCGTATACGATCGGGGATCAATCAGCCCCAGCATTTT. Translation: CASSLRIRSGINQPQHF.

V and J are TRBV10-3 and TRBJ2-1; 9 nucleotides match TRBD1. CDR3 size: 15 residues. The trim removed 6 bases at V and 8 bases at J, leaving 11 bases unmatched. CDR1 is ENHRY and CDR2 is SYGVKD in the germline V gene. CDR3 region: CAISPPRTGVHEQFF. CDR3 coding DNA: TGTGCCATCAGCCCCCCCAGGACAGGGGTGCATGAGCAGTTCTTC.

This clone occurred once. The chain employs TRBV6-5 and TRBJ1-1, with a possible D match to TRBD1 (5 bases). Trimming pared 8 bases from V and 5 bases from J, leaving 12 bases between. The germline CDR1 and CDR2 sequences are MNHEY and SVGAGI. CDR3 length: 12 amino acids. The CDR3 region is CASVRQGTEAFF. Here the CDR3 DNA reads TGTGCCAGCGTACGCCAGGGAACTGAAGCTTTCTTT.

V usage is TRBV2 and J usage is TRBJ2-7; D possibly corresponds to TRBD1 (6 bases). The CDR3 has 15 residues. The V and J ends lost 3 bases and 6 bases respectively, with 18 bases between them. In germline, CDR1 is SNHLY, CDR2 FYNNEI. CDR3 sequence reads: CASSEDQGTRREQYF. The CDR3 bases are TGTGCCAGCAGTGAGGATCAGGGGACCCGACGCGAGCAGTACTTC.

J is TRBJ1-5 and V is TRBV28; D ambiguous. The CDR3 spans 13 residues. Germline CDR1 and CDR2: MDHEN and SYDVKM. Trimming cost V 1 base and J 2 bases, with 3 bases left between them. The CDR3 protein is CASSLSGNQPQHF. The DNA of the CDR3 is TGTGCCAGCAGTTTATCTGGCAATCAGCCCCAGCATTTT.

This clone was detected many times. The chain uses TRBV4-1 and TRBJ1-3; D gene uncertain. Germline CDR1 MGHRA, CDR2 YSYEKL. V was clipped by 2 bases and J by 1 base, with 21 bases between them. This CDR3 region has 19 residues. Here the CDR3 DNA reads TGCGCCAGCAGCCAAAGACTAAGGGAATCAGCCAAATCTGGAAACACCATATATTTT. It translates to CASSQRLRESAKSGNTIYF.

This rearrangement joins TRBV27 to TRBJ2-7; TRBD2 might be the D (5 bases). The CDR3 has 14 residues. V lost 4 bases to trimming and J lost 2 bases, with 12 bases between them. The germline V gene has CDR1 MNHEY and CDR2 SMNVEV (reference sequence). The CDR3 region is CASSSPGSTYEQYF. The DNA for the CDR3 is TGTGCCAGCAGTTCCCCGGGGAGCACCTACGAGCAGTACTTC.

This clone was detected a few times. The V call is TRBV9, the J call TRBJ2-7, with 10 bases identical to TRBD1. Germline CDR1 reads SGDLS; CDR2 reads YYNGEE. With 7 bases clipped from V and 7 bases from J, the junction kept 8 bases outside the gene matches. The CDR3 length is 13 residues. The CDR3 nucleotides read TGTGCCAGCGCAGGGACAGGGGTTGAGGAGCAGTACTTC. Its protein product is CASAGTGVEEQYF.

This sequence joins TRBV6-5 and TRBJ1-2, with 7 bases fitting TRBD1. V shed 4 bases, J shed 4 bases, and the junction held 3 bases outside the gene matches. Germline V CDR1 and CDR2: MNHEY, SVGAGI. The CDR3 sequence is 13 residues long. CDR3 sequence: CASSWTGVYGYTF. The CDR3 DNA follows: TGTGCCAGCAGTTGGACAGGAGTCTATGGCTACACCTTC.

This clone occurred once. The CDR3 DNA sequence: TGTGCCAGCTCGTACGAGTTGACCGGGACTAGCGGGGGACGGTACTTC. This translates into CASSYELTGTSGGRYF. The genes are TRBV18 and TRBJ2-7, with 14 bases that match TRBD2. The CDR3 has 16 residues. Germline CDR1 and CDR2: KGHSH and LQKENI. J was trimmed by 12 bases and V by 6 bases; bases with no gene match: 16.